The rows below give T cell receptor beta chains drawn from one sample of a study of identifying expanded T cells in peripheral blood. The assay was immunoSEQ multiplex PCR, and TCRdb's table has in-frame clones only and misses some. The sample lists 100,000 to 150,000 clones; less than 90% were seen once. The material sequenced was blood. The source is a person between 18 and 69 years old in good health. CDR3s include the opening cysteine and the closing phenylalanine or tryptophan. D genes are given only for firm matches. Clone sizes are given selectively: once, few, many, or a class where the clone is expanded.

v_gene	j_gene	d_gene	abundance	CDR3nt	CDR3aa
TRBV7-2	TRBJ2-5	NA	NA	TGTGCCAGCAGCTTATTGGTCAGGGAAGAGACCCAGTACTTC	CASSLLVREETQYF
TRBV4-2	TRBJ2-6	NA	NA	TGTGCCAGCAGCCAAGTGGCAGCGTCTGGGGCCAACGTCCTGACTTTC	CASSQVAASGANVLTF
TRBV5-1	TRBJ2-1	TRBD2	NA	TGCGCCAGCAGCTTGCCGGGACTAGCTGGGTCCGATGAGCAGTTCTTC	CASSLPGLAGSDEQFF
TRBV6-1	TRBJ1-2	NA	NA	TGTGCCAGCAGTGAAGGGGCGTTATACTATGGCTACACCTTC	CASSEGALYYGYTF
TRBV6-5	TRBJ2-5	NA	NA	TGTGCCAGCACTCCCTACGGGGGACGGGAGACCCAGTACTTC	CASTPYGGRETQYF
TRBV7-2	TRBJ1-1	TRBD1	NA	TGTGCCAGCAGCTTACTCCACAGGGGGAGTGGTGGCACTGAAGCTTTCTTT	CASSLLHRGSGGTEAFF
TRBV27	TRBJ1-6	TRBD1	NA	TGTGCCAGCAGTTTAAGAGGGGGCGTATTTTCACCCCTCCACTTT	CASSLRGGVFSPLHF
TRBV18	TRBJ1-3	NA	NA	TGTGCCAGCTCACCAGGAGACGCCGAGCTCTGCTATTTT	CASSPGDAELCYF
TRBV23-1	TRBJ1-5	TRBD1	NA	TGCGCCAGCAGTCAATCGCAAAGGGGAGGGGGCGGTCAGCCCCAGCATTTT	CASSQSQRGGGGQPQHF
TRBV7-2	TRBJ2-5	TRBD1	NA	TGTGCCAGCAGCCCACGGACAGGGGGCACGGAGACCCAGTACTTC	CASSPRTGGTETQYF
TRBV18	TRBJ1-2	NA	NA	TGTGCCAGCTCACCCTCCGGGACTGTTCGTAACTATGGCTACACCTTC	CASSPSGTVRNYGYTF
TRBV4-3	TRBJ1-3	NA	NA	TGCGCCAGCAGCCCGGTGGGGGGGAACACCATATATTTT	CASSPVGGNTIYF
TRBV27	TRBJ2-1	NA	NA	TGTGCCAGCAGTTGGTCCAGCTCCTACAATGAGCAGTTCTTC	CASSWSSSYNEQFF
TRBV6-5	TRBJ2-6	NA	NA	TGTGCCAGCAGTTCCCTGGGGGGAGCTGGGGCCAACGTCCTGACTTTC	CASSSLGGAGANVLTF
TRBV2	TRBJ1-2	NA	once	TGTGCCAGCGAGCTGAATAGGGGGGCGAGTGGCTACACCTTC	CASELNRGASGYTF
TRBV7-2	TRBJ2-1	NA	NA	TGTGCCGGGGCTAGTCTAGCGATGGCTGAGCAGTTCTTC	CAGASLAMAEQFF
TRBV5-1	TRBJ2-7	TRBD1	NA	TGCGCCAGCAGCTTGGACAGGGGAAGCAACGAGCAGTACTTC	CASSLDRGSNEQYF
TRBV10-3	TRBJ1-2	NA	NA	TGTGCCATCAGTGAGGACGGGCGGGGCTATGGCTACACCTTC	CAISEDGRGYGYTF
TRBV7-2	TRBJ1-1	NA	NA	TGTGCCAGCAGCTTAGTTTTACGGAACACTGAAGCTTTCTTT	CASSLVLRNTEAFF
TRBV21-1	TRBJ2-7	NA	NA	TGTGCCAGCAGCGTAGGTGGGGTGAACTCCTACGAGCAGTACTTC	CASSVGGVNSYEQYF
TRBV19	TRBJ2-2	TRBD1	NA	TGTGCCAGCAAGGGGTTGGACAGGGGCACCGGGGAGCTGTTTTTT	CASKGLDRGTGELFF
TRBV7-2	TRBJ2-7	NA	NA	TGTGCCAGCAGCCCCCACGAGGGGAGTTCTTATGAGCAGTACTTC	CASSPHEGSSYEQYF
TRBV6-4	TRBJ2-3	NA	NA	TGTGCCAGCAGCGACGGGACTTTGAGCACAGATACGCAGTATTTT	CASSDGTLSTDTQYF
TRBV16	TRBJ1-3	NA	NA	TGTGCCAGCAGCCAATTATCCGGGACGAACTCTGGAAACACCATATATTTT	CASSQLSGTNSGNTIYF
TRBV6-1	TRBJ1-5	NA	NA	TGTGCCAGCAGTGAAGGGACAGTAGGCAATCAGCCCCAGCATTTT	CASSEGTVGNQPQHF
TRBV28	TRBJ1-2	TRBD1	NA	TGTGCCAGCAGTCCTCGACAGGGTCTGGCCTATGGCTACACCTTC	CASSPRQGLAYGYTF
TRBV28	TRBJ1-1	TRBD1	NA	TGTGCCAGCAGTGGACAGGGAGACGTCACTGAAGCTTTCTTT	CASSGQGDVTEAFF
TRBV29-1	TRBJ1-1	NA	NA	TGCTCCGGGGGGGGCGGAAAGGGTTTTGAAGCTTTCTTT	CSGGGGKGFEAFF
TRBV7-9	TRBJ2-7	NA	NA	TGTGCCAGCAGCTTAACGGGCGAGCAGTACTTC	CASSLTGEQYF
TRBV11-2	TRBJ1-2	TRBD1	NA	TGTGCCAGCAAGGATCTCAGGGGGCGTACCTATGGCTACACCTTC	CASKDLRGRTYGYTF
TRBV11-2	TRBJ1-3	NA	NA	TGTGCCAGCAGCTGGGCTGAACGCTCTGGAAACACCATATATTTT	CASSWAERSGNTIYF